This T cell receptor (beta chain) was sequenced during a study of T cell responses to AZD1222 COVID-19 vaccine. Study-wide points: The donors showed a predominance of white British ancestry and of females, with possible underestimation of clonal diversity. Reports say nearly half of spike-specific TCRs go after unmutated variant regions. Spike-specific TCR breadth and depth went up after people got two AZD1222 doses. Baseline seropositivity occurred in only 5 to 7 AZD1222 recipients.

The method was immunoSEQ multiplex PCR; TCRdb's version includes in-frame clones alone and lacks a portion of them. The sample holds about 130,000 clones, over 90% seen once. For this clone: Its antigen remains unknown.

V was cut by 8 bases and J by 7 bases, with 15 bases left in between. This CDR3 spans 12 amino acids. Germline loops: CDR1 SEHNR, CDR2 FQNEAQ (reference sequence). The source of this sequence is an adult in good health. Here the sequenced sample was peripheral blood, taken on day 0 of AZD1222 vaccination. The genes are TRBV7-9 and TRBJ2-7, with D tentatively TRBD1 or TRBD2 (5 bases each). CDR3 region: CASDTLGDEQYF. The CDR3 DNA reads TGTGCCAGCGACACTTTGGGGGATGAGCAGTACTTC. The full variable domain, completed using reference TRBV7-9 and TRBJ2-7, is DTGVSQNPRHKITKRGQNVTFRCDPISEHNRLYWYRQTLGQGPEFLTYFQNEAQLEKSRLLSDRFSAERPKGSFSTLEIQRTEQGDSAMYLCASDTLGDEQYFGPGTRLTVT.